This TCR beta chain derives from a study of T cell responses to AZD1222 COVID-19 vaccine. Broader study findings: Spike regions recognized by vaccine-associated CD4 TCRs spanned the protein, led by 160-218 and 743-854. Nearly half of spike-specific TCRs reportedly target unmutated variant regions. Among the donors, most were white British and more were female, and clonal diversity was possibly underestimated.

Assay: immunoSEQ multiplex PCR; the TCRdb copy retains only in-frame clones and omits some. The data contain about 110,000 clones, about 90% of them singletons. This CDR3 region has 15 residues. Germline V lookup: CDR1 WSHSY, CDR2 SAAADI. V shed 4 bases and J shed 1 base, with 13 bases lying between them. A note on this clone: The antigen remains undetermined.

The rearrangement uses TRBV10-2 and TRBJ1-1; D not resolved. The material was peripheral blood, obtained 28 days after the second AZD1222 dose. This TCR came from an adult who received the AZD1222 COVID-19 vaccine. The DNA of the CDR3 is TGCGCCAGCAGTGGGGCGGACGGGTGGAACACTGAAGCTTTCTTT. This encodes CASSGADGWNTEAFF.